The rows below give T cell receptor beta chains drawn from one sample of a study of blood T cell repertoires in COVID-19. Sequencing was performed with immunoSEQ multiplex PCR; in TCRdb, only in-frame clones are kept and a portion is missing. The sample contains hundreds of thousands of clones, over 75% of which appear only once. Specimen: PBMCs or T cells enriched from blood (not recorded which). These receptors came from a woman between 35 and 50 years old who had recovered from COVID-19. Each CDR3 is given with its conserved first and last residue. Each record gives: J gene, clone size, V gene, D gene, CDR3 protein, CDR3 DNA. The D gene is left open where the match is weak. A clone size is listed for some rows: how often the clone was seen (once, few, many), or a class if it is expanded.

TRBJ2-7 . TRBV7-9 . CASSRAGTTYEQYF TGTGCCAGCAGCCGGGCGGGGACGACCTACGAGCAGTACTTC
TRBJ1-2 . TRBV5-6 . CASSSLDYGYTF TGTGCCAGCAGCTCTCTAGACTATGGCTACACCTTC
TRBJ2-7 . TRBV28 TRBD1 CASSLGTALYEQYF TGTGCCAGCAGTTTAGGGACAGCCCTCTACGAGCAGTACTTC
TRBJ1-4 . TRBV19 TRBD1 CASSMASGGWNEKLFF TGTGCCAGTAGTATGGCCTCAGGGGGCTGGAATGAAAAACTGTTTTTT
TRBJ1-3 . TRBV7-9 . CASSLAPSSGNTIYF TGTGCCAGCAGCTTAGCACCGAGCTCTGGAAACACCATATATTTT
TRBJ1-1 . TRBV5-1 TRBD1 CASSMQGEFTEAFF TGCGCCAGCAGCATGCAGGGGGAATTCACTGAAGCTTTCTTT
TRBJ1-1 . TRBV3-1/TRBV3-2 . CASSQGRGTEAFF TGTGCCAGCAGCCAAGGAAGGGGCACTGAAGCTTTCTTT
TRBJ1-4 few TRBV7-2 . CASSQQTTNEKLFF TGTGCCAGCAGCCAACAGACAACTAATGAAAAACTGTTTTTT
TRBJ1-1 . TRBV19 . CASTITGLNTEAFF TGTGCCAGTACCATTACAGGGTTGAACACTGAAGCTTTCTTT
TRBJ1-1 . TRBV12-3/TRBV12-4 . CASGRRVGTEAFF TGTGCCAGCGGCAGGAGGGTTGGGACTGAAGCTTTCTTT
TRBJ2-7 few TRBV27 TRBD1 CASRHRDRLHEQYF TGTGCCAGCAGGCACCGGGACAGGCTCCACGAGCAGTACTTC
TRBJ2-1 . TRBV19 TRBD1 CASSGETGANYNEQFF TGTGCCAGTAGTGGTGAGACAGGGGCGAACTACAATGAGCAGTTCTTC
TRBJ2-6 . TRBV19 . CASSTRSSGANVLTF TGTGCCAGTAGTACCCGGAGCTCTGGGGCCAACGTCCTGACTTTC
TRBJ2-5 . TRBV5-4 TRBD2 CASSLGTSVQETQYF TGTGCCAGCAGCTTGGGGACTAGTGTACAAGAGACCCAGTACTTC
TRBJ2-2 . TRBV24-1 TRBD2 CGTGGGRSDTGELFF TGTGGTACCGGGGGGGGACGGTCGGACACCGGGGAGCTGTTTTTT
TRBJ2-3 once TRBV7-9 . CASSLSWDKLAEGDTQYF TGTGCCAGCAGCTTATCGTGGGATAAACTAGCTGAGGGGGATACGCAGTATTTT
TRBJ2-5 . TRBV18 TRBD2 CASSSAGEGETQYF TGTGCCAGCTCATCGGCGGGGGAAGGAGAGACCCAGTACTTC
TRBJ1-5 . TRBV6-2/TRBV6-3 . CASSTRTVLYSNQPQHF TGTGCCAGCAGTACCCGGACAGTACTATATAGCAATCAGCCCCAGCATTTT
TRBJ1-2 . TRBV4-3 . CASSQEGAGWYGYTF TGCGCCAGCAGCCAAGAGGGGGCAGGGTGGTATGGCTACACCTTC
TRBJ2-2 once TRBV28 . CASYRNTGELFF TGTGCCTCCTACCGGAACACCGGGGAGCTGTTTTTT
TRBJ1-5 . TRBV12-1 . CASSHHKRVTGGVDQPQHF TGTGCCAGCAGTCACCATAAAAGGGTAACCGGGGGGGTGGATCAGCCCCAGCATTTT
TRBJ2-1 . TRBV19 TRBD1 CASSMGFGAGTGYNEQFF TGTGCCAGTAGTATGGGGTTCGGGGCCGGGACAGGTTACAATGAGCAGTTCTTC
TRBJ2-7 . TRBV28 TRBD1 CASSDRGRNEQYF TGTGCCAGCAGCGACAGGGGGCGGAACGAGCAGTACTTC
TRBJ2-7 . TRBV7-2 . CASSLADSLRYEQYF TGTGCCAGCAGCTTAGCCGACAGCCTCCGCTACGAGCAGTACTTC
TRBJ2-4 . TRBV19 TRBD2 CASNGGRTPLAKNIQYF TGTGCCAGTAATGGCGGGAGGACACCGCTGGCCAAAAACATTCAGTACTTC
TRBJ2-3 few TRBV6-5 TRBD2 CASSYVAGEPDTQYF TGTGCCAGCAGTTACGTGGCGGGGGAACCAGATACGCAGTATTTT
TRBJ2-2 . TRBV13 TRBD2 CASSLPGLAVPGVRSGTGELFF TGTGCCAGCAGTTTGCCGGGACTAGCTGTTCCGGGGGTCCGTTCGGGAACCGGGGAGCTGTTTTTT
TRBJ2-7 . TRBV13 TRBD1 CASSLSGGASYEQYF TGTGCCAGCAGCTTATCAGGGGGCGCATCCTACGAGCAGTACTTC
TRBJ2-7 . TRBV7-2 TRBD1 CASSRDRRSYEQYF TGTGCCAGCAGTAGGGACAGACGCTCCTACGAGCAGTACTTC
TRBJ1-6 few TRBV6-5 . CASSYPGRPLHF TGTGCCAGCAGTTACCCCGGGAGACCCCTCCACTTT
TRBJ1-2 . TRBV7-2 TRBD1 CASSSGTADGYTF TGTGCCAGCAGCTCCGGGACAGCTGATGGCTACACCTTC
TRBJ1-4 . TRBV28 . CASTPPAAAEKLFF TGTGCCAGCACTCCCCCGGCCGCGGCTGAAAAACTGTTTTTT
TRBJ2-1 . TRBV5-4 TRBD2 CASHREGLGNEQFF TGTGCCAGCCACCGGGAGGGATTGGGCAATGAGCAGTTCTTC
TRBJ2-7 . TRBV5-1 . CASSPSQGGGHYEQYF TGCGCCAGCAGCCCTTCACAGGGGGGGGGCCACTACGAGCAGTACTTC
TRBJ2-7 . TRBV25-1 . CASERLGVYEQYF TGTGCCAGCGAGCGCCTGGGAGTATACGAGCAGTACTTC
TRBJ1-6 . TRBV27 . CASSFGVERYNSPLHF TGTGCCAGCAGTTTCGGGGTGGAGCGGTATAATTCACCCCTCCACTTT
TRBJ2-7 . TRBV27 . CASVSRGVGEQYF TGTGCCAGCGTATCCAGGGGCGTGGGGGAGCAGTACTTC
TRBJ1-1 . TRBV24-1 . CATSKTESTEAFF TGTGCCACCAGTAAGACAGAGTCAACTGAAGCTTTCTTT
TRBJ1-6 . TRBV30 . CAWSAGEPHPPLHF TGTGCCTGGAGTGCCGGGGAACCCCATCCACCCCTCCACTTT
TRBJ2-7 . TRBV29-1 TRBD1 CSVYGQGNYYEQYF TGCAGCGTTTACGGACAGGGGAATTACTACGAGCAGTACTTC
TRBJ1-5 . TRBV2 . CASTPVGGYSNQPQHF TGTGCCAGCACCCCGGTCGGGGGATATAGCAATCAGCCCCAGCATTTT
TRBJ2-6 . TRBV24-1 TRBD1 CATSDPTGLNSGANVLTF TGTGCCACCAGTGATCCGACAGGGTTAAACTCTGGGGCCAACGTCCTGACTTTC
TRBJ2-1 few TRBV5-1 TRBD2 CASSPRTSGDYNEQFF TGCGCCAGCAGCCCCCGGACTAGCGGGGACTACAATGAGCAGTTCTTC
TRBJ2-1 . TRBV21-1 . CARRGVAGGYNEQFF TGTGCCAGGCGGGGAGTAGCGGGAGGTTACAATGAGCAGTTCTTC
TRBJ2-1 . TRBV7-2 . CASSFGAYNEQFF TGTGCCAGCAGCTTTGGGGCGTACAATGAGCAGTTCTTC
TRBJ2-5 . TRBV28 . CASSLLQGRETQYF TGTGCCAGCAGTTTATTACAGGGTAGGGAGACCCAGTACTTC
TRBJ1-2 . TRBV30 . CAWSQDRANYGYTF TGTGCCTGGAGCCAGGACAGAGCTAACTATGGCTACACCTTC
TRBJ2-5 . TRBV7-3 TRBD2 CASSTSGGRKETQYF TGTGCCAGCAGTACTAGCGGGGGCCGTAAAGAGACCCAGTACTTC
TRBJ2-1 once TRBV11-1 TRBD1 CASSPGQGSYNEQFF TGTGCCAGCAGCCCGGGACAGGGGTCCTACAATGAGCAGTTCTTC
TRBJ2-3 . TRBV6-1 . CASSEAWTSTDTQYF TGTGCCAGCAGTGAAGCGTGGACTAGCACAGATACGCAGTATTTT
TRBJ2-1 . TRBV18 . CASSLLTEIHEQFF TGTGCCAGCTCACTATTGACAGAGATCCATGAGCAGTTCTTC
TRBJ2-1 . TRBV5-1 TRBD2 CASSWGLAPNEQFF TGCGCCAGCAGCTGGGGACTAGCACCCAATGAGCAGTTCTTC
TRBJ1-1 . TRBV16 TRBD1 CASSRRTGGFTEAFF TGTGCCAGCAGCCGCAGGACAGGGGGATTCACTGAAGCTTTCTTT
TRBJ1-3 . TRBV5-1 . CASSPGTGNTIYF TGCGCCAGCAGTCCCGGGACAGGAAACACCATATATTTT
TRBJ1-1 . TRBV19 . CARPSGTEAFF TGTGCCAGACCCTCGGGCACTGAAGCTTTCTTT
TRBJ2-7 . TRBV7-3 TRBD1 CASSLGSGGYEQYF TGTGCCAGCAGCTTAGGCTCAGGGGGCTACGAGCAGTACTTC
TRBJ2-7 . TRBV7-9 . CASSLPSYGAEDEQYF TGTGCCAGCAGCTTACCTTCTTATGGAGCAGAGGACGAGCAGTACTTC
TRBJ1-2 . TRBV5-6 TRBD1 CASRPTGGFNYGYTF TGTGCCAGCAGGCCGACAGGGGGGTTCAACTATGGCTACACCTTC
TRBJ2-1 . TRBV2 . CASTTSSYNEQFF TGTGCCAGCACGACTAGCTCCTACAATGAGCAGTTCTTC